The rows below give T cell receptor beta chains drawn from one sample of a study of technical replicates of blood from a handful of donors. Sequenced by immunoSEQ multiplex PCR; TCRdb stores in-frame clones only, minus some. The data show tens of thousands of clones, roughly 93% seen once. The specimen was T cells isolated from PBMCs. These receptors were taken from a human donor in good health. Each CDR3 is given with its conserved first and last residue. A D gene is named only where the DNA matches it firmly. Clone size appears in some rows only: once, few, many, or a class for an expanded clone.

v_call: TRBV5-1; clone_size: NA; d_call: NA; j_call: TRBJ2-7; cdr3_nt: TGCGCCAGCAGCCGCGAAGGACCCTGGGAGAGGGAGCAGTACTTC; cdr3_aa: CASSREGPWEREQYF
v_call: TRBV2; clone_size: NA; d_call: NA; j_call: TRBJ2-5; cdr3_nt: TGTGCCAGCATGCGGACAGAGGGCAGGGAGACCCAGTACTTC; cdr3_aa: CASMRTEGRETQYF
v_call: TRBV25-1; clone_size: NA; d_call: TRBD1; j_call: TRBJ1-2; cdr3_nt: TGTGCCAGCAGTGAACTAGGGACAGGGAATGGCTACACCTTC; cdr3_aa: CASSELGTGNGYTF
v_call: TRBV6-5; clone_size: NA; d_call: NA; j_call: TRBJ1-1; cdr3_nt: TGTGCCAGCAGGTCCGGGGGTACTGAAGCTTTCTTT; cdr3_aa: CASRSGGTEAFF
v_call: TRBV28; clone_size: NA; d_call: NA; j_call: TRBJ1-2; cdr3_nt: TGTGCCAGCACCATATCGCGGGGTCTCGGCTACACCTTC; cdr3_aa: CASTISRGLGYTF
v_call: TRBV5-6; clone_size: few; d_call: TRBD1; j_call: TRBJ1-2; cdr3_nt: TGTGCCAGCAGCCCGACCCTGGGACAGGGAGGCGCAGGCTACACCTTC; cdr3_aa: CASSPTLGQGGAGYTF
v_call: TRBV29-1; clone_size: medium-sized; d_call: TRBD1; j_call: TRBJ2-1; cdr3_nt: TGCAGCCTACCCACAGGGGGAATGGCGTCCTACAATGAGCAGTTCTTC; cdr3_aa: CSLPTGGMASYNEQFF
v_call: TRBV6-5; clone_size: NA; d_call: TRBD2; j_call: TRBJ2-3; cdr3_nt: TGTGCCAGCAGTTTGACTAGCGGGAGGCCGACAGATACGCAGTATTTT; cdr3_aa: CASSLTSGRPTDTQYF
v_call: TRBV27; clone_size: NA; d_call: TRBD1; j_call: TRBJ2-7; cdr3_nt: TGTGCCAGTCGGACAGGGGGGACCTACGAGCAGTACTTC; cdr3_aa: CASRTGGTYEQYF
v_call: TRBV7-6; clone_size: NA; d_call: NA; j_call: TRBJ2-1; cdr3_nt: TGTGCCAGCAGCTCGGGACTCTCCAATGAGCAGTTCTTC; cdr3_aa: CASSSGLSNEQFF
v_call: TRBV10-1; clone_size: NA; d_call: TRBD2; j_call: TRBJ2-7; cdr3_nt: TGCGCCAGCAGTCCAACTAGCGGGAGTTACGAGCAGTACTTC; cdr3_aa: CASSPTSGSYEQYF
v_call: TRBV10-3; clone_size: NA; d_call: TRBD1; j_call: TRBJ1-1; cdr3_nt: TGTGCCATCTGTGCCGGGACAGGGGTATTCACTGAAGCTTTCTTT; cdr3_aa: CAICAGTGVFTEAFF